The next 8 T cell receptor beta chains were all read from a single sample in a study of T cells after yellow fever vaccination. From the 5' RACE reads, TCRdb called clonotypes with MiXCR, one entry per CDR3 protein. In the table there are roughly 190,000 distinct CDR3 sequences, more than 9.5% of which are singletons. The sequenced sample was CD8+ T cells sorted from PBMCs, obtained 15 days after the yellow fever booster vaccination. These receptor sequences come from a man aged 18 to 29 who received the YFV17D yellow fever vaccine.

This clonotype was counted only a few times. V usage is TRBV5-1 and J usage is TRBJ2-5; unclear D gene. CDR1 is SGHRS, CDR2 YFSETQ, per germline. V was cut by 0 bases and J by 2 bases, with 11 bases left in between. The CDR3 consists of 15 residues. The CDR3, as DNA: TGCGCCAGCAGCTTGGAGTCTCTGGTTCAAGAGACCCAGTACTTC. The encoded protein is CASSLESLVQETQYF.

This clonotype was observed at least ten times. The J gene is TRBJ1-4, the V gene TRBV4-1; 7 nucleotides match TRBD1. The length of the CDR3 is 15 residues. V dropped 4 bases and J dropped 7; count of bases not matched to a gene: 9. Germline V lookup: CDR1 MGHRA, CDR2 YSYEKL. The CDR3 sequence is CASSLGGRGSEKLFF. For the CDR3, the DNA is TGCGCCAGCAGCCTAGGGGGCAGGGGCAGTGAAAAACTGTTTTTT.

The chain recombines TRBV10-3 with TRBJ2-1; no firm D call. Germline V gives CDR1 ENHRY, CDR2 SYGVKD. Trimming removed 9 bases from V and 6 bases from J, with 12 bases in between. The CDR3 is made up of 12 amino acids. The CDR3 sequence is CAISTGLNEQFF. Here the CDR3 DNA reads TGTGCCATATCAACGGGCCTCAATGAGCAGTTCTTC.

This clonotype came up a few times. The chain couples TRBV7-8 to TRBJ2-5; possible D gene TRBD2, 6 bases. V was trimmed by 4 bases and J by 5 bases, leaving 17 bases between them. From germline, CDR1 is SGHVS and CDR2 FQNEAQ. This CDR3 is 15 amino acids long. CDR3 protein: CASSSTHPGGETQYF. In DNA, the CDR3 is TGTGCCAGCAGCTCGACACACCCCGGGGGTGAGACCCAGTACTTC. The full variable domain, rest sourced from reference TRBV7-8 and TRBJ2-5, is GAGVSQSPRYKVAKRGQDVALRCDPISGHVSLFWYQQALGQGPEFLTYFQNEAQLDKSGLPSDRFFAERPEGSVSTLKIQRTQQEDSAVYLCASSSTHPGGETQYFGPGTRLLVL.

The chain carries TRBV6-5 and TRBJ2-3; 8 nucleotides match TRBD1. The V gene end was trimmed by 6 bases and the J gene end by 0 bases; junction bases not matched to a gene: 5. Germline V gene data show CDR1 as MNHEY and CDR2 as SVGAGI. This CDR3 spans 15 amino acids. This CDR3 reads CASRGQAPSTDTQYF. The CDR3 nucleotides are TGTGCCAGCAGGGGACAGGCGCCTAGCACAGATACGCAGTATTTT.

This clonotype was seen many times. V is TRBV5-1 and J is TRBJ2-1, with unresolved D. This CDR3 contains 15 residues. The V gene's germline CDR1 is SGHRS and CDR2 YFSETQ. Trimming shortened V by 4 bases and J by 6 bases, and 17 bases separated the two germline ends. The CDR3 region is CASSPLGSPPNEQFF. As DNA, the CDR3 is TGCGCCAGCAGCCCCCTTGGGTCTCCCCCCAATGAGCAGTTCTTC.

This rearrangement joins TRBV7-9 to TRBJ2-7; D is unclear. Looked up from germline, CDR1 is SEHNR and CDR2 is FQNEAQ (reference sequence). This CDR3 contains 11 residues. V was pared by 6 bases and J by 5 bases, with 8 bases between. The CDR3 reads CASRLRDEQYF. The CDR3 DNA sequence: TGTGCCAGCAGACTCCGCGACGAGCAGTACTTC.

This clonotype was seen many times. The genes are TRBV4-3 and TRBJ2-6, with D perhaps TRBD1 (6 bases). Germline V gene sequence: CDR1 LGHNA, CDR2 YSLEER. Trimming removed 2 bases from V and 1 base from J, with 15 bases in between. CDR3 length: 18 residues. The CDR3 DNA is TGCGCCAGCAGCCAATCGGATAGAGGGACATCTGGGGCCAACGTCCTGACTTTC. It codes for CASSQSDRGTSGANVLTF.